The subject of this entry is one T cell receptor (beta chain). This CDR3 region has 15 residues. Germline CDR1 and CDR2: MNHNS and SASEGT. V was trimmed by 1 base and J by 2 bases, leaving 11 bases between them. These data originate in a study of shared clonotypes between healthy human individuals. Researchers partitioned CD4+ cells into CD45RA+ naive and CD45RA-negative memory subsets. In the authors' workflow: ImmunoSEQ gave junction-only sequences without quality scores, so filtering differed. This table comes from immunoSEQ multiplex PCR, and its TCRdb copy is limited to in-frame clones, with some not included. Clone size and the V and J calls come from that table; the DNA yielded D and trimming. The repertoire consists of about 2.3 million clones, with roughly 90% occurring once and the leading ten covering roughly 0.34%.

This chain uses TRBV6-1 with TRBJ1-2; D remains unclear. This receptor was identified in a young man in good health. Some clones in this sample may be carry-over from other donors' samples. The sequencing sample was made of naive CD4+ T cells from PBMCs. Regarding subset: CD45RA+ positively selected. The CDR3 sequence: CASSEDGVMNYGYTF. CDR3 nucleotides: TGTGCCAGCAGTGAAGACGGGGTTATGAACTATGGCTACACCTTC.